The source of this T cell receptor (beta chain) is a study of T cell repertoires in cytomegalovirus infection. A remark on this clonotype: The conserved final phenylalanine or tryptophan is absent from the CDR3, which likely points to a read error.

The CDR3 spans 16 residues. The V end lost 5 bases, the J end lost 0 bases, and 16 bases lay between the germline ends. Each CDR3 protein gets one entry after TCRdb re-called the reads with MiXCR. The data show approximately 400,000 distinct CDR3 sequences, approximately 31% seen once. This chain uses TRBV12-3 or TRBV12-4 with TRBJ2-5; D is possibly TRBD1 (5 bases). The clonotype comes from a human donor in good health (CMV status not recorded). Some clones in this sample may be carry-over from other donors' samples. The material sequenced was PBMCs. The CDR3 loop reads CASSPPLTDNQETQYL. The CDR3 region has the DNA TGTGCCAGCAGTCCCCCCCTGACAGACAACCAAGAGACCCAGTACTTA.